This TCR beta chain was identified during a study of blood T cell repertoires in COVID-19. About the study: COVID-19 samples, acute and convalescent, were from the United States, Italy and Spain. In each case, the material was cDNA or gDNA derived from T cells, B-cell-depleted T cells, or PBMCs.

Under the authors' procedure: Reference gene primer amplification yielded estimated nucleated cell counts. The repertoire was sequenced with immunoSEQ multiplex PCR; TCRdb's copy has only in-frame clones and lacks some. V and J calls and clone size are those listed in that table; D and trimming were worked out from the DNA. The sample consists of a few hundred thousand clones, approximately 85% of them appearing once. V was clipped by 5 bases and J by 0 bases, with 10 bases between them. The CDR3 length is 14 residues. Germline values: CDR1 KGHSH, CDR2 LQKENI. Material: peripheral blood. This chain joins TRBV18 and TRBJ1-1; possible D gene TRBD1, 6 bases. This clonotype originated in a human donor with COVID-19, enrolled during active disease. The donor label of this sample is uncertain. In nucleotides, the CDR3 is TGTGCCAGCTCATCTACAGGGATGAACACTGAAGCTTTCTTT. It encodes CASSSTGMNTEAFF.